Reported below is one T cell receptor beta chain. Its antigen is currently unknown. PCR amplification relied on 60 Vbeta primers (plus 13 Jbeta primers). The data were produced by immunoSEQ multiplex PCR, yet TCRdb's version contains in-frame clones alone and is incomplete. The sample lists about 180,000 clones; about three quarters were seen once. Trimming removed 2 bases at V and 5 bases at J, with 12 bases between. The germline gives CDR1 SGHDN, CDR2 FVKESK. The CDR3 has 14 amino acids. The sample comes from a study of cytomegalovirus exposure and HLA in healthy donors. Study-wide background: Counted in an early data release were approximately 80 million unique TCRs from HLA-typed donors. Of a few hundred genotyped donors, more than 65% grouped in the Caucasian-associated ancestry cluster.

Findings of the study overall: Of the V segments, some could not be distinguished, including TRBV6-2 and TRBV6-3, and were excluded. Per a later analysis, HLA-associated TCR beta chains showed more clonal expansion than other, equally common TCR beta chains.

The V and J genes are TRBV14 and TRBJ1-1, with D unclear. The TCR was taken from a man between 18 and 29 years old in good health and CMV-seronegative. The sequenced material came from PBMCs. Here the CDR3 reads CASSQSGAVTEAFF. DNA for the CDR3: TGTGCCAGCAGCCAAAGCGGAGCAGTTACTGAAGCTTTCTTT.